This TCR beta chain is drawn from a study of T cell changes during pregnancy in multiple sclerosis. Germline V gene lookup returns CDR1 KGHSH and CDR2 LQKENI. Trimming pared 4 bases from V and 8 bases from J, leaving 20 bases between. The CDR3 runs 15 residues. Generated by immunoSEQ multiplex PCR, the TCRdb table keeps only in-frame clones and is missing some. In the table there are more than 30,000 clones, around nine tenths of which are singletons. The J gene is TRBJ1-2, the V gene TRBV18; D is ambiguous. The sequenced sample was CD4+ T cells from peripheral blood mononuclear cells, obtained before pregnancy. This TCR was sampled from a female donor with multiple sclerosis, enrolled in a pregnancy study. The CDR3 spells CASSRYDPRGDGYTF. As DNA, the CDR3 is TGTGCCAGCTCACGTTATGACCCTCGGGGAGACGGCTACACCTTC. Based on the CDR3 plus reference TRBV18 and TRBJ1-2, the full variable domain is NAGVMQNPRHLVRRRGQEARLRCSPMKGHSHVYWYRQLPEEGLKFMVYLQKENIIDESGMPKERFSAEFPKEGPSILRIQQVVRGDSAAYFCASSRYDPRGDGYTFGSGTRLTVV.